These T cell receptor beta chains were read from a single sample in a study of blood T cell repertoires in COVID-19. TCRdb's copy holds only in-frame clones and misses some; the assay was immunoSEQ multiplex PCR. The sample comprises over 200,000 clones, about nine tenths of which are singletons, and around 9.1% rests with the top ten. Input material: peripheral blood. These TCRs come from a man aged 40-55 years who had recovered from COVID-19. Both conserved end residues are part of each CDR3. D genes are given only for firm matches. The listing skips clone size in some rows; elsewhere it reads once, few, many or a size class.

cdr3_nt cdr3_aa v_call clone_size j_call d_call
TGTGCCAGCAGCCCCCGGGACTACACAGATACGCAGTATTTT CASSPRDYTDTQYF TRBV5-4 once TRBJ2-3 TRBD2
TGTGCCAGCAGGTGGAACTATGGCTACACCTTC CASRWNYGYTF TRBV19 NA TRBJ1-2 NA
TGTGCCAGCTCACCGGTGGCCGGGCGGGGAATCGTAGATACGCAGTATTTT CASSPVAGRGIVDTQYF TRBV18 NA TRBJ2-3 NA
TGCGCCAGCAGCCCGGGACTAGCGGAATTCACAGATACGCAGTATTTT CASSPGLAEFTDTQYF TRBV5-1 NA TRBJ2-3 TRBD2
TGTGCCAGTAGCTCCGGGACTAGGGGCTACACCTTC CASSSGTRGYTF TRBV19 NA TRBJ1-2 NA
TGCGCCAGCAGCTTGGGGAGGGGTCCTAATGAAAAACTGTTTTTT CASSLGRGPNEKLFF TRBV5-1 NA TRBJ1-4 NA
TGTGCCAGCAGCTGGTTGGACAGAGAAGGCCACTATGGCTACACCTTC CASSWLDREGHYGYTF TRBV5-6 NA TRBJ1-2 NA
TGTGCCAGCAGCCCCGCCGGGACAGGGGTCACTGAAGCTTTCTTT CASSPAGTGVTEAFF TRBV7-9 NA TRBJ1-1 TRBD1
TGTGCCAGCAGTACTCAGGGAATTCGGACCGGGGAGCTGTTTTTT CASSTQGIRTGELFF TRBV7-8 NA TRBJ2-2 NA
TGTGCCAGCGAGAACTTAGGGGGTTTGTGGGGTGAGCAGTTCTTC CASENLGGLWGEQFF TRBV5-4 NA TRBJ2-1 NA
TGTGCCAGCAGCTCTTACAGGTTCCTAACAGCGGGGGGTATCTATGAGCAGTTCTTC CASSSYRFLTAGGIYEQFF TRBV7-6 NA TRBJ2-1 TRBD2
TGTGCTAGTGGTTTCGTAGGGGCCTACGAGCAGTACTTC CASGFVGAYEQYF TRBV12-5 NA TRBJ2-7 NA
TGTGCCAGCAGCGTGGGACAGCGGCAAGAGACCCAGTACTTC CASSVGQRQETQYF TRBV9 NA TRBJ2-5 TRBD1
TGTGCCAGCAGTTACGGGGGGTTACATTCACCCCTCCACTTT CASSYGGLHSPLHF TRBV6-5 NA TRBJ1-6 NA
TGTGCCAGCAGCCCCCAGGGGGGCCGCACAGATACGCAGTATTTT CASSPQGGRTDTQYF TRBV9 NA TRBJ2-3 NA
TGTGCCAGCAGCTTCCGGACTAGCGGGGATGAGCAGTACTTC CASSFRTSGDEQYF TRBV7-9 NA TRBJ2-7 TRBD2
TGTGCCAGCAGCCAAATCCGACTAGATACGCAGTATTTT CASSQIRLDTQYF TRBV7-9 NA TRBJ2-3 NA